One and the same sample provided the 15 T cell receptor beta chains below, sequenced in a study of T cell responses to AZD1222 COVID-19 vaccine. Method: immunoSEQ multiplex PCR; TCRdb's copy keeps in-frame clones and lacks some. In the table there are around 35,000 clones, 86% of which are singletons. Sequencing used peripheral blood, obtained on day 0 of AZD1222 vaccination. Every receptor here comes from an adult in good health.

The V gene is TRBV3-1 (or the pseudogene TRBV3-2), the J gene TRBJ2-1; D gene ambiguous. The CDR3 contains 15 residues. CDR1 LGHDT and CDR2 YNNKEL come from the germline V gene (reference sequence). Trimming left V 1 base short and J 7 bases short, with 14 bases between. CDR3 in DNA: TGTGCCAGCAGCCAAGGGCGGCTGCCTACAAATGAGCAGTTCTTC. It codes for CASSQGRLPTNEQFF.

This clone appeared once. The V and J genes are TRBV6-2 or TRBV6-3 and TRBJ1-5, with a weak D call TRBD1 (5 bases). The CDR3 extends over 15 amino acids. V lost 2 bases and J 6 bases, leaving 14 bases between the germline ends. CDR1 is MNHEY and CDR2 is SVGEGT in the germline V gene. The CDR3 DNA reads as TGTGCCAGCAGTTACGAGGGGAAATGGGGTCAGCCCCAGCATTTT. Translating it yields CASSYEGKWGQPQHF.

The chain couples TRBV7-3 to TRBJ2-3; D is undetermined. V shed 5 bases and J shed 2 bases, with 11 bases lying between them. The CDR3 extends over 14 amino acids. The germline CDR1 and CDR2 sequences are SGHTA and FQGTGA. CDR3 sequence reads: CASSLTLSTDTQYF. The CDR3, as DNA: TGTGCCAGCAGCCTCACCCTCTCCACAGATACGCAGTATTTT.

Here the CDR3 DNA reads TGTGCCAGCAGTGCGACAGTGGAGCTGTTTTTT. It is translated as CASSATVELFF. V is TRBV25-1 and J is TRBJ2-2, with a possible D match to TRBD1 (5 bases). The CDR3 loop spans 11 amino acids. Per germline, CDR1 MGHDK and CDR2 SYGVNS. V was cut by 4 bases and J by 10 bases, with 7 bases left in between.

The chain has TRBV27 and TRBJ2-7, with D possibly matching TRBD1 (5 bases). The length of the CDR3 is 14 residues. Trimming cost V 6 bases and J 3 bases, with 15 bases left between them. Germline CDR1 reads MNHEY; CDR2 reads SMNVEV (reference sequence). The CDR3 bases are TGTGCCAGCAGGATGGACATTTCGGGCTACGAGCAGTACTTC. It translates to CASRMDISGYEQYF.

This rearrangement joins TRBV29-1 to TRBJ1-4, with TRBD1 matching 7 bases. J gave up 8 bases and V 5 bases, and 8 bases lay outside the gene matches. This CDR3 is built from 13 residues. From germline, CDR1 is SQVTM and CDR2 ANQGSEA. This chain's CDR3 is CSVSTGIREKLFF. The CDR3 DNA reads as TGCAGCGTTTCGACAGGGATAAGGGAAAAACTGTTTTTT. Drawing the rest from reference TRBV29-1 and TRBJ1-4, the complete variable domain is SAVISQKPSRDICQRGTSLTIQCQVDSQVTMMFWYRQQPGQSLTLIATANQGSEATYESGFVIDKFPISRPNLTFSTLTVSNMSPEDSSIYLCSVSTGIREKLFFGSGTQLSVL.

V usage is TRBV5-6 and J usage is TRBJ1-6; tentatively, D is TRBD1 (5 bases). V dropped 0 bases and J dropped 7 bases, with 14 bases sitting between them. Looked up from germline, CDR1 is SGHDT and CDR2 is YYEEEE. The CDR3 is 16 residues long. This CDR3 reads CASSLVAGSGNSPLHF. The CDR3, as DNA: TGTGCCAGCAGCTTGGTGGCAGGGTCGGGCAATTCACCCCTCCACTTT.

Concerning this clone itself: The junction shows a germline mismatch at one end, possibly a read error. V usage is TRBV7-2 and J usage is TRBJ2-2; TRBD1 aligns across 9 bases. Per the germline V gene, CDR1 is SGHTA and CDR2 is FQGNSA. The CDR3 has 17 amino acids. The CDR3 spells CATSLVLDRGKPGELFF. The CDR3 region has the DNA TGTGCCACCAGCCTTGTGTTGGACAGGGGTAAGCCCGGGGAGCTGTTTTTT.

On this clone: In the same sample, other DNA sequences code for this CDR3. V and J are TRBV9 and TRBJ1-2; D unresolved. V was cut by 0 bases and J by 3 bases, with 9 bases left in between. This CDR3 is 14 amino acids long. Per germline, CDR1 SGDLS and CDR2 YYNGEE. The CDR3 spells CASSVGAGDYGYTF. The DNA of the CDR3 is TGTGCCAGCAGCGTAGGGGCCGGGGACTATGGCTACACCTTC.

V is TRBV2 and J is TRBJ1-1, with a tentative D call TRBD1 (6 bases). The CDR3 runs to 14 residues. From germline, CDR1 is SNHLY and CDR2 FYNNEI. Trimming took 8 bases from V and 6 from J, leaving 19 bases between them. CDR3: CASGGATDGSEAFF. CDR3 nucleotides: TGTGCCAGCGGGGGGGCCACGGATGGGTCTGAAGCTTTCTTT.

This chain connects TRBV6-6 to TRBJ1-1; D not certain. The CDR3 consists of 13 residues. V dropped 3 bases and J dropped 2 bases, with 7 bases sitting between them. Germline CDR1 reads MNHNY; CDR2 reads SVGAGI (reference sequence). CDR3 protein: CASSYPGNTEAFF. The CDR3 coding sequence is TGTGCCAGCAGTTATCCGGGAAACACTGAAGCTTTCTTT.

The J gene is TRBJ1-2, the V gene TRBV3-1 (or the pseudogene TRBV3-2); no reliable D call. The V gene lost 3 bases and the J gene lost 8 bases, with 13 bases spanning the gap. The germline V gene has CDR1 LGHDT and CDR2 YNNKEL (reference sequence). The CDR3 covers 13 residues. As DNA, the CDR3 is TGTGCCAGCAGCCACCAGACCGAGAAAGGCTACACCTTC. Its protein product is CASSHQTEKGYTF.

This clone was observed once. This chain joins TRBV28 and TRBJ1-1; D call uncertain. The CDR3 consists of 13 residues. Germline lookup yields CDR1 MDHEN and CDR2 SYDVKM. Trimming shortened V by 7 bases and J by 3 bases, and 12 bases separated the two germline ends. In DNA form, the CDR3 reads TGTGCCAGCACGTCTCTGGAGGACACTGAAGCTTTCTTT. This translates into CASTSLEDTEAFF.

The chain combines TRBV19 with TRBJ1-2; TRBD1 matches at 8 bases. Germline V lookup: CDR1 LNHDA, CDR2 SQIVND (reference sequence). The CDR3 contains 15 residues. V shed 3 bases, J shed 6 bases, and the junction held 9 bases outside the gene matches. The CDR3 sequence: CASSIPGQAANGYTF. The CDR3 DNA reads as TGTGCCAGTAGTATCCCGGGACAGGCGGCGAATGGCTACACCTTC. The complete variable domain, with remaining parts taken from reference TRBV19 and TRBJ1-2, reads DGGITQSPKYLFRKEGQNVTLSCEQNLNHDAMYWYRQDPGQGLRLIYYSQIVNDFQKGDIAEGYSVSREKKESFPLTVTSAQKNPTAFYLCASSIPGQAANGYTFGSGTRLTVV.

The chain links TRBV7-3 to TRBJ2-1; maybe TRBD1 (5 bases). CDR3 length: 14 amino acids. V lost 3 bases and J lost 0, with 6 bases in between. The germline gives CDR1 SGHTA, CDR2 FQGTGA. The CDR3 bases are TGTGCCAGCAGCTTTGACAGCTCCTACAATGAGCAGTTCTTC. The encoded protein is CASSFDSSYNEQFF.